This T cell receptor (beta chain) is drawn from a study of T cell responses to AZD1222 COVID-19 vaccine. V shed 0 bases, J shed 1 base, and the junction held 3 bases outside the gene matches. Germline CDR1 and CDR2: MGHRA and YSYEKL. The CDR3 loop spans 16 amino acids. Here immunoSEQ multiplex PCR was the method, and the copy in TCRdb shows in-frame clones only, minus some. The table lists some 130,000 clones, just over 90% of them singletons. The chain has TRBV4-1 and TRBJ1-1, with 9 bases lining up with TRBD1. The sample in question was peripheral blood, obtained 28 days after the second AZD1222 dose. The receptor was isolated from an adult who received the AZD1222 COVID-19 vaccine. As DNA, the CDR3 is TGCGCCAGCAGCCAAGATCCGGACAGGGGGAACACTGAAGCTTTCTTT. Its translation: CASSQDPDRGNTEAFF.